This TCR beta chain was identified in a study of blood T cell repertoires in COVID-19. The wider study: From the United States, Italy and Spain came samples of acute and convalescent COVID-19. T cells, B-cell-depleted T cells, or PBMCs provided the cDNA or gDNA that served as material.

In the original processing: By means of reference gene primer amplification, nucleated cell counts were estimated. Measured with immunoSEQ multiplex PCR; TCRdb has only the in-frame clones, and not every one. V and J calls and clone size are those listed in that table; D and trimming were worked out from the DNA. In the table there are about 380,000 clones, 85% to 90% of which are singletons. V was pared by 0 bases and J by 2 bases, with 14 bases between. The CDR3 loop spans 16 amino acids. The germline V gene has CDR1 SGDLS and CDR2 YYNGEE. Material for sequencing was peripheral blood. The chain joins TRBV9 to TRBJ1-2, with D tentatively TRBD1 (5 bases). The TCR sequence derives from a man younger than 35 with active or convalescent COVID-19. The CDR3 reads CASSVGWETGNYGYTF. For the CDR3, the DNA is TGTGCCAGCAGCGTAGGATGGGAAACAGGAAACTATGGCTACACCTTC.